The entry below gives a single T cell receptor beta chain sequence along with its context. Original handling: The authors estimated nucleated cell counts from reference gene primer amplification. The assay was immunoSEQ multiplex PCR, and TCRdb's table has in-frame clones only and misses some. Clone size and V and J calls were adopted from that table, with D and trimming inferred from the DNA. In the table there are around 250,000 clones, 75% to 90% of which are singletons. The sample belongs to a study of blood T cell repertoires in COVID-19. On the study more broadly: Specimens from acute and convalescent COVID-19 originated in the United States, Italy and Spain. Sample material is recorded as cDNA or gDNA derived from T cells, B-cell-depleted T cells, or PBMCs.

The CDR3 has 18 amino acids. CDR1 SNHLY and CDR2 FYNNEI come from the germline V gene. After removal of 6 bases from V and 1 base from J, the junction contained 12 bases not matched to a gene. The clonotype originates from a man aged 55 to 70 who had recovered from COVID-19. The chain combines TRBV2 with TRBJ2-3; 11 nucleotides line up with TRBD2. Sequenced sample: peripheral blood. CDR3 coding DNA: TGTGCCAGCAGGGCTCCGCCGGGACTAGCGGACCGCACAGATACGCAGTATTTT. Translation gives CASRAPPGLADRTDTQYF.